This T cell receptor (beta chain) derives from a study of cytomegalovirus exposure and HLA in healthy donors. Primers included in the PCR were 60 Vbeta and 13 Jbeta primers. Assay used: immunoSEQ multiplex PCR; TCRdb lists only in-frame clones, some missing. The sample holds about 190,000 clones, roughly four fifths seen once. Study-level points and caveats: A likely sequencing artifact accounted for one observed cluster of highly shared sequence variants. Common viral pathogens seemed to be connected with several of the most significant clusters, according to a later analysis. It was reported that the classifier diagnosed cytomegalovirus status with high specificity and sensitivity in both the original and validation cohorts. The authors enumerated over 150 TCR beta chains as linked to cytomegalovirus.

This CDR3 has 15 residues. Germline CDR1 is MGHDK and CDR2 is SYGVNS. Trimming took 8 bases from V and 7 from J, leaving 20 bases between them. With respect to this clone: Its cognate antigen is unknown.

The sequence was obtained from a man in his late teens or twenties in good health and CMV-seronegative. This chain links TRBV25-1 with TRBJ1-4, with TRBD1 as a possible D gene (6 bases). Sequenced material: PBMCs. CDR3 DNA sequence: TGTGCCAGCGGAGTAGGGGGTGCTCGGGGTGAAAAACTGTTTTTT. Protein sequence: CASGVGGARGEKLFF.